This TCR beta chain was sequenced for a study of blood T cell repertoires in COVID-19. Across 20 to 25 US areas, participants ranged in age from 18 to 89 years. Participants reported their clinical history, and cohort assignment relied on those reports. As originally analysed: Using reference gene primer amplification, nucleated cell counts were estimated. Profiled with immunoSEQ multiplex PCR; TCRdb holds only in-frame clones, not every one. For V, J and clone size, that table is used; D and trimming come from the DNA. The sample has some 320,000 clones; about 92% are singletons. V lost 5 bases, J lost 1 base, and 12 bases lay in between. The length of the CDR3 is 15 residues. Germline CDR1 reads SGHNT; CDR2 reads YENEEA.

The V and J genes are TRBV11-3 and TRBJ2-1, with D possibly TRBD1 on 6 matching bases. Sample: PBMCs or T cells enriched from blood (not recorded which). This clonotype originated in a man between 60 and 75 years old who had recovered from COVID-19. The CDR3 DNA sequence: TGTGCCAGCAGCGATCGGGACAATTCCTACAATGAGCAGTTCTTC. This codes for CASSDRDNSYNEQFF. Variable domain in full (rest from reference TRBV11-3 and TRBJ2-1): EAGVVQSPRYKIIEKKQPVAFWCNPISGHNTLYWYLQNLGQGPELLIRYENEEAVDDSQLPKDRFSAERLKGVDSTLKIQPAELGDSAVYLCASSDRDNSYNEQFFGPGTRLTVL.